A selection of T cell receptor beta chains follows, all from one sample in a study of T cell responses to AZD1222 COVID-19 vaccine. Sequencing used immunoSEQ multiplex PCR; TCRdb keeps in-frame clones, though not all of them. The repertoire holds about 160,000 clones, with 75% to 90% as singletons. This specimen consisted of peripheral blood, obtained on day 0 of AZD1222 vaccination. These receptor sequences come from an adult in good health. The CDR3 runs from the conserved cysteine through the conserved F or W. Each record gives: CDR3 protein, CDR3 DNA, D gene, J gene, clone size, V gene. D genes are given only for firm matches. For some rows the clone size is stated as once, few or many, or as a class when expanded; others skip it.

CDR3 protein: CASRGRGTVSAKNIQYF; CDR3 DNA: TGTGCCAGTAGGGGACGAGGTACGGTTTCAGCCAAAAACATTCAGTACTTC; D gene: -; J gene: TRBJ2-4; clone size: -; V gene: TRBV19
CDR3 protein: CASRTSGYNEQFF; CDR3 DNA: TGTGCCAGCAGAACTAGCGGGTACAATGAGCAGTTCTTC; D gene: TRBD2; J gene: TRBJ2-1; clone size: -; V gene: TRBV11-2
CDR3 protein: CASSVSQLNTEAFF; CDR3 DNA: TGTGCCAGCAGTGTGAGTCAGTTGAACACTGAAGCTTTCTTT; D gene: -; J gene: TRBJ1-1; clone size: -; V gene: TRBV2
CDR3 protein: CASRAGQGNTEAFF; CDR3 DNA: TGTGCCAGTAGAGCGGGACAGGGGAACACTGAAGCTTTCTTT; D gene: TRBD1; J gene: TRBJ1-1; clone size: -; V gene: TRBV19
CDR3 protein: CASSGGLANYGYTF; CDR3 DNA: TGTGCCAGCAGCGGGGGGCTTGCTAACTATGGCTACACCTTC; D gene: -; J gene: TRBJ1-2; clone size: few; V gene: TRBV9
CDR3 protein: CASSYSKSQETQYF; CDR3 DNA: TGTGCCAGCAGTTACTCGAAAAGTCAAGAGACCCAGTACTTC; D gene: -; J gene: TRBJ2-5; clone size: -; V gene: TRBV6-5
CDR3 protein: CASSQAGVGELFF; CDR3 DNA: TGTGCCAGCAGCCAAGCGGGTGTCGGGGAGCTGTTTTTT; D gene: -; J gene: TRBJ2-2; clone size: -; V gene: TRBV3-1/TRBV3-2
CDR3 protein: CASSVIGDTTYNEQFF; CDR3 DNA: TGTGCCAGCAGCGTTATAGGGGACACAACCTACAATGAGCAGTTCTTC; D gene: -; J gene: TRBJ2-1; clone size: -; V gene: TRBV9
CDR3 protein: CASSPDGPLYGYTF; CDR3 DNA: TGTGCCAGCTCACCTGACGGGCCCCTGTATGGCTACACCTTC; D gene: -; J gene: TRBJ1-2; clone size: -; V gene: TRBV18
CDR3 protein: CASSVAGGMNTEAFF; CDR3 DNA: TGTGCCAGCAGCGTAGCTGGGGGTATGAACACTGAAGCTTTCTTT; D gene: -; J gene: TRBJ1-1; clone size: -; V gene: TRBV9
CDR3 protein: CASSQSVLEQNGQPQHF; CDR3 DNA: TGCGCCAGCAGCCAAAGCGTCCTTGAACAGAACGGTCAGCCCCAGCATTTT; D gene: -; J gene: TRBJ1-5; clone size: -; V gene: TRBV4-3
CDR3 protein: CASSDRVYGYTF; CDR3 DNA: TGTGCCAGCAGCGACAGGGTCTATGGCTACACCTTC; D gene: TRBD1; J gene: TRBJ1-2; clone size: -; V gene: TRBV27
CDR3 protein: CASSLAGLTRSYNSPLHF; CDR3 DNA: TGCGCCAGCAGCTTGGCGGGACTAACGCGGTCCTATAATTCACCCCTCCACTTT; D gene: -; J gene: TRBJ1-6; clone size: -; V gene: TRBV5-1
CDR3 protein: CASSKDSNQPQHF; CDR3 DNA: TGCGCCAGCAGCAAGGACAGCAATCAGCCCCAGCATTTT; D gene: -; J gene: TRBJ1-5; clone size: -; V gene: TRBV5-1
CDR3 protein: CASSSRYKRAGELFF; CDR3 DNA: TGTGCCAGCAGCTCCCGGTATAAGAGGGCCGGGGAGCTGTTTTTT; D gene: -; J gene: TRBJ2-2; clone size: -; V gene: TRBV11-2
CDR3 protein: CAWRPAFRDSTVNQPQHF; CDR3 DNA: TGTGCCTGGAGACCAGCTTTCAGGGATTCTACCGTCAATCAGCCCCAGCATTTT; D gene: -; J gene: TRBJ1-5; clone size: -; V gene: TRBV30
CDR3 protein: CASLEDLTGEAFF; CDR3 DNA: TGCGCCAGCTTAGAGGATTTGACAGGCGAAGCTTTCTTT; D gene: -; J gene: TRBJ1-1; clone size: -; V gene: TRBV5-1
CDR3 protein: CASSGGDQETQYF; CDR3 DNA: TGTGCCAGCAGCGGGGGAGATCAAGAGACCCAGTACTTC; D gene: -; J gene: TRBJ2-5; clone size: -; V gene: TRBV7-9
CDR3 protein: CASGPPETSYNEQFF; CDR3 DNA: TGTGCCAGCGGGCCCCCGGAGACCTCCTACAATGAGCAGTTCTTC; D gene: -; J gene: TRBJ2-1; clone size: -; V gene: TRBV25-1
CDR3 protein: CASSAGQGAIYGYTF; CDR3 DNA: TGTGCCAGCAGCGCCGGACAGGGGGCGATCTATGGCTACACCTTC; D gene: TRBD1; J gene: TRBJ1-2; clone size: -; V gene: TRBV9
CDR3 protein: CASSYSGQINEKLFF; CDR3 DNA: TGTGCCAGCAGTTACTCGGGACAGATTAATGAAAAACTGTTTTTT; D gene: TRBD1; J gene: TRBJ1-4; clone size: -; V gene: TRBV6-5
CDR3 protein: CASSQDGQGINNEQFF; CDR3 DNA: TGTGCCAGCAGCCAAGATGGACAGGGGATAAACAATGAGCAGTTCTTC; D gene: TRBD1; J gene: TRBJ2-1; clone size: few; V gene: TRBV4-2